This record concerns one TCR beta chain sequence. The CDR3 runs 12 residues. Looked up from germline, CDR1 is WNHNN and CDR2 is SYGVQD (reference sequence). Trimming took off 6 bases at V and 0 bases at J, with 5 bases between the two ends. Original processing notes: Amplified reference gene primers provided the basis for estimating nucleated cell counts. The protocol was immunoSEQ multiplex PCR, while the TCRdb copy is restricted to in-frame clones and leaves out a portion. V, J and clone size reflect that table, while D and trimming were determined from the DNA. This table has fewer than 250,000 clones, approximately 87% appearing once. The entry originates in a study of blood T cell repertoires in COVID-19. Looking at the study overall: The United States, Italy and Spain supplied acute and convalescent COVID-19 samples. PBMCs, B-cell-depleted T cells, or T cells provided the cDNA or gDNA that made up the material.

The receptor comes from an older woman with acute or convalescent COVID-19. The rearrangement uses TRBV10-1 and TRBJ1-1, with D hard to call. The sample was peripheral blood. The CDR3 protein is CASRNMNTEAFF. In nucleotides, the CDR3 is TGCGCCAGCAGGAACATGAACACTGAAGCTTTCTTT.